Shown below are 9 T cell receptor beta chains from a single sample sequenced in a study of CD8 T cells in Susac syndrome (dated by TCRdb to about 2019). Library method: the immunoSEQ multiplex PCR assay. RNA was extracted with the RNeasy kit and roughly 0.5 to 1 ug was reverse transcribed using random hexamers. TCRdb itself trimmed the public reads at Q25 with fastp, ran MiXCR and retained productive beta chains. Every entry covers one CDR3 protein and lists the most common genes and DNA from its rows. Here the sample has about 160,000 distinct CDR3 sequences; around 95% occur a single time. The top ten constitute just over 0.13% of the sample. Sequenced sample: CD4+ T cells from PBMCs. These receptors all come from a human donor in good health.

The chain carries TRBV3-1 and TRBJ2-4; D uncertain. Germline V gene lookup returns CDR1 LGHDT and CDR2 YNNKEL (reference sequence). CDR3 size: 13 residues. The V end lost 0 bases, the J end lost 8 bases, and 8 bases lay between the germline ends. This CDR3 is CASSQDNHDIQYF. CDR3 nucleotide sequence: TGTGCCAGCAGCCAAGATAATCACGACATTCAGTACTTC. The whole variable domain, filled in from reference TRBV3-1 and TRBJ2-4, reads DTAVSQTPKYLVTQMGNDKSIKCEQNLGHDTMYWYKQDSKKFLKIMFSYNNKELIINETVPNRFSPKSPDKAHLNLHINSLELGDSAVYFCASSQDNHDIQYFGAGTRLSVL.

V is TRBV7-8 and J is TRBJ1-4; no reliable D call. Germline V gene data show CDR1 as SGHVS and CDR2 as FQNEAQ. Trimming shortened V by 1 base and J by 5 bases, and 5 bases separated the two germline ends. The CDR3 sequence is 13 residues long. The CDR3 protein is CASSLGQNEKLFF. The CDR3 DNA follows: TGTGCCAGCAGCTTAGGGCAGAATGAAAAACTGTTTTTT.

This chain uses TRBV14 with TRBJ1-6, with 7 nucleotides matching TRBD1. V shed 5 bases and J 2 bases; nucleotides not matched to a gene: 6. CDR3 length equals 16 residues. Germline V gene lookup returns CDR1 SGHDN and CDR2 FVKESK. CDR3 sequence reads: CASSSQGFAYNSPLHF. As DNA, the CDR3 is TGTGCCAGCAGCTCACAGGGGTTCGCCTATAATTCACCCCTCCACTTT.

J is TRBJ2-7 and V is TRBV27; TRBD1 is a possible D gene (6 bases). The V and J ends lost 8 bases and 2 bases respectively, with 10 bases between them. The CDR3 loop spans 12 amino acids. Germline V gene sequence: CDR1 MNHEY, CDR2 SMNVEV (reference sequence). CDR3 amino acids: CASGTPAYEQYF. DNA for the CDR3: TGTGCCAGCGGGACACCCGCCTACGAGCAGTACTTC.

Written as DNA, the CDR3 is TGTGCCAGCAGCCAGATGGGACTTCCCACAGATACGCAGTATTTT. Translation gives CASSQMGLPTDTQYF. The V call is TRBV9, the J call TRBJ2-3, with a weak D call TRBD2 (6 bases). CDR3 length: 15 residues. Trimming shortened V by 4 bases and J by 2 bases, and 14 bases separated the two germline ends. Per germline, CDR1 SGDLS and CDR2 YYNGEE.

The genes are TRBV20-1 and TRBJ1-1, with TRBD1 as a possible D gene (6 bases). Germline CDR1 and CDR2: DFQATT and SNEGSKA (reference sequence). The CDR3 totals 15 residues. Trimming took off 3 bases at V and 5 bases at J, with 19 bases between the two ends. The CDR3 DNA is TGCAGTGCTAGGCGGTGGGGGGCGCGGGGTACTGAAGCTTTCTTT. Protein: CSARRWGARGTEAFF.

The genes are TRBV14 and TRBJ1-4; 10 bases fit TRBD1. The germline V gene encodes CDR1 SGHDN and CDR2 FVKESK. The J segment lost 5 bases and the V segment lost 4 bases, leaving 7 bases of the junction unmatched. The CDR3 extends over 16 amino acids. For the CDR3, the DNA is TGTGCCAGCAGCCGAATAAGGGGACAGGGGAATGAAAAACTGTTTTTT. The encoded protein is CASSRIRGQGNEKLFF.

The J gene is TRBJ2-3, the V gene TRBV6-2 or TRBV6-3; D is perhaps TRBD2 (5 bases). Trimming left V 10 bases short and J 4 bases short, with 15 bases between. The CDR3 covers 13 residues. Germline V gives CDR1 MNHEY, CDR2 SVGEGT. The CDR3, as DNA: TGTGCCACCGGAACGTACGGGGCAGATACGCAGTATTTT. Its protein product is CATGTYGADTQYF.

V usage is TRBV2 and J usage is TRBJ2-7; a weak D match, TRBD2 (5 bases). The CDR3 is 12 amino acids. In germline, CDR1 is SNHLY, CDR2 FYNNEI. V dropped 11 bases and J dropped 1 base, with 12 bases sitting between them. For the CDR3, the DNA is TGTGCCCCATCTTCGGGATCCTACGAGCAGTACTTC. Translating gives CAPSSGSYEQYF.